The 30 T cell receptor beta chains reported below all come from one sample, sequenced in a study of shared clonotypes between healthy human individuals. Clones were sequenced by immunoSEQ multiplex PCR, and TCRdb holds only the in-frame ones, with some missing. Seen here are 85,000 to 100,000 clones, over 60% observed once, and the top ten hold around half. Sequencing was performed on memory CD8+ T cells sorted from blood. The sample's subset: CD45RO+ cells pooled with CCR7-negative TemRA cells. Receptor source: a man aged 25 to 45 in good health.

This clone was seen just once. In DNA form, the CDR3 reads TGTGCCAGCAGTTTATCCAAGAATCTGGGCAGGGGGTTCTACGAGCAGTACTTC. It specifies CASSLSKNLGRGFYEQYF. The chain uses TRBV27 and TRBJ2-7; 7 bases match TRBD1. The CDR3 length is 18 residues. Trimming removed 0 bases from V and 3 bases from J; junction bases left unmatched: 14. Germline V gene sequence: CDR1 MNHEY, CDR2 SMNVEV (reference sequence).

The chain is built from TRBV25-1 and TRBJ1-1, with D maybe TRBD1 (6 bases). Germline CDR1 reads MGHDK; CDR2 reads SYGVNS. V was cut by 5 bases and J by 4 bases, with 11 bases left in between. The CDR3 is made up of 13 amino acids. The CDR3 coding sequence is TGTGCCAGCAGTTGGGGGGGCGGCACTGAAGCTTTCTTT. This gives the protein CASSWGGGTEAFF.

The chain uses TRBV7-6 and TRBJ1-2, with D unresolved. Germline CDR1 reads SGHVS; CDR2 reads FNYEAQ. The V and J ends lost 5 bases and 4 bases respectively, with 11 bases between them. The CDR3 extends over 13 amino acids. The chain's CDR3 is CASSKRKTYGYTF. For the CDR3, the DNA is TGTGCCAGCAGCAAACGAAAGACCTATGGCTACACCTTC.

V and J are TRBV11-2 and TRBJ2-1; 11 bases are shared with TRBD2. Germline V gives CDR1 SGHAT, CDR2 FQNNGV. The CDR3 is 16 amino acids. The trim removed 5 bases at V and 5 bases at J, leaving 8 bases unmatched. The CDR3 nucleotides are TGTGCCAGCAGCCCCTGGCCGGGACTAGCGGACAATGAGCAGTTCTTC. It codes for CASSPWPGLADNEQFF. Supplemented by reference TRBV11-2 and TRBJ2-1, the full variable domain reads EAGVAQSPRYKIIEKRQSVAFWCNPISGHATLYWYQQILGQGPKLLIQFQNNGVVDDSQLPKDRFSAERLKGVDSTLKIQPAKLEDSAVYLCASSPWPGLADNEQFFGPGTRLTVL.

The J gene is TRBJ2-1, the V gene TRBV5-1; 9 nucleotides match TRBD2. Germline-derived CDR1 and CDR2 are SGHRS and YFSETQ. Trimming cost V 3 bases and J 8 bases; bases outside gene matches: 9. The CDR3 consists of 15 residues. The CDR3 is CASSSGGLAGYEQFF. CDR3 coding DNA: TGCGCCAGCAGCTCTGGGGGACTAGCAGGCTATGAGCAGTTCTTC.

V gene TRBV5-4 combines with J gene TRBJ1-4; no reliable D call. In germline, CDR1 is SGHNT, CDR2 YYREEE (reference sequence). The CDR3 spans 14 residues. V lost 4 bases, J lost 6 bases, and 13 bases lay in between. The CDR3 bases are TGTGCCAGCAGCACCCTCCCGACGGATGAAAAACTGTTTTTT. Residues: CASSTLPTDEKLFF. Based on the CDR3 plus reference TRBV5-4 and TRBJ1-4, the full variable domain is ETGVTQSPTHLIKTRGQQVTLRCSSQSGHNTVSWYQQALGQGPQFIFQYYREEENGRGNFPPRFSGLQFPNYSSELNVNALELDDSALYLCASSTLPTDEKLFFGSGTQLSVL.

The rearrangement links TRBV2 to TRBJ1-6, with D possibly TRBD1 on 6 matching bases. V lost 6 bases, J lost 2 bases, and 11 bases lay in between. The CDR3 is 15 residues long. Germline V CDR1 and CDR2: SNHLY, FYNNEI. The CDR3: CASRFRTAYNSPLHF. The CDR3, as DNA: TGTGCCAGCAGATTTAGGACAGCCTATAATTCACCCCTCCACTTT.

The chain is built from TRBV2 and TRBJ1-5; possible D gene TRBD1, 6 bases. CDR3 length: 14 residues. The V end was cut by 4 bases, the J end by 1 base, with 8 bases between. Germline V gene lookup returns CDR1 SNHLY and CDR2 FYNNEI. The CDR3: CASSADRSNQPQHF. The CDR3 region has the DNA TGTGCCAGCAGTGCCGACAGGAGCAATCAGCCCCAGCATTTT.

This clone was seen once. The chain uses TRBV29-1 and TRBJ2-7, with TRBD1 matching over 7 bases. V was clipped by 4 bases and J by 2 bases; unmatched bases: 8. The CDR3 consists of 14 residues. The germline V gene has CDR1 SQVTM and CDR2 ANQGSEA. This CDR3 is CSVAGITGAYEQYF. The CDR3 DNA sequence: TGCAGCGTTGCGGGAATTACAGGGGCCTACGAGCAGTACTTC.

About this clone: Compared with germline, one end of the junction differs, possibly owing to a read error. This rearrangement joins TRBV5-3 to TRBJ1-2; tentatively, D is TRBD1 (6 bases). TRBV5-3 qualifies as an ORF whose function is uncertain. CDR3 length: 15 amino acids. This CDR3 is CASSFLGASNYGYTF. The CDR3 DNA is TGTGCCAGCAGCTTTTTGGGGGCTTCCAACTATGGCTACACCTTC.

This clone has more than one count but fewer than ten. The genes are TRBV27 and TRBJ2-1, with TRBD2 identical over 12 bases. V was clipped by 10 bases and J by 8 bases; unmatched bases: 3. The germline gives CDR1 MNHEY, CDR2 SMNVEV (reference sequence). CDR3 length: 12 amino acids. The CDR3: CATSGRVDEQFF. The CDR3 DNA follows: TGTGCCACTAGCGGGAGGGTAGATGAGCAGTTCTTC.

V is TRBV5-1 and J is TRBJ2-7; D might be TRBD2 (5 bases). V dropped 0 bases and J dropped 3 bases, with 10 bases sitting between them. The CDR3 extends over 14 amino acids. Germline V CDR1 and CDR2: SGHRS, YFSETQ. The CDR3 sequence is CASSLGTALYEQYF. In DNA form, the CDR3 reads TGCGCCAGCAGCTTGGGGACTGCCCTCTACGAGCAGTACTTC.

With regard to this clone: The same CDR3 can be traced to other DNA sequences in this sample. In DNA form, the CDR3 reads TGTGCCAGCAGTCCCGGGACTAGCGACACAGATACGCAGTATTTT. Translation: CASSPGTSDTDTQYF. V gene TRBV6-5 combines with J gene TRBJ2-3; 10 nucleotides match TRBD2. This CDR3 is 15 amino acids long. Germline trimming cut 5 bases from V and 2 bases from J; bases unmatched to any gene: 4. The germline V gene has CDR1 MNHEY and CDR2 SVGAGI.

The J gene is TRBJ2-1, the V gene TRBV14; TRBD2 might be the D (7 bases). The CDR3 runs to 14 residues. V lost 0 bases, J lost 8 bases, and 11 bases lay in between. Germline lookup yields CDR1 SGHDN and CDR2 FVKESK. This chain's CDR3 is CASSQDGRGDEQFF. CDR3 nucleotides: TGTGCCAGCAGCCAAGATGGGAGGGGGGATGAGCAGTTCTTC.

A remark on this clone: The same CDR3 is also encoded by other DNA sequences in this sample. The V and J genes are TRBV28 and TRBJ2-7; 7 nucleotides align to TRBD1. CDR1 is MDHEN, CDR2 SYDVKM, per germline. V trimming: 6 bases; J trimming: 4 bases; junction bases outside the gene matches: 6. The CDR3 is 13 residues long. The CDR3 spells CASRSGTAYEQYF. DNA for the CDR3: TGTGCCAGCAGGTCCGGGACAGCATACGAGCAGTACTTC.

V and J are TRBV6-1 and TRBJ2-3, with D perhaps matching TRBD2 (6 bases). There are 15 residues in the CDR3. The germline V and J ends were trimmed by 4 bases and 2 bases, with 13 bases remaining between them. CDR1 MNHNS and CDR2 SASEGT come from the germline V gene. For the CDR3, the DNA is TGTGCCAGCAGTGGGGGGGTAGATTTCACAGATACGCAGTATTTT. Its translation: CASSGGVDFTDTQYF.

Points on this clone: Other DNA sequences within the sample encode an identical CDR3. CDR3 nucleotides: TGTGCCAGCAGACTGGGTCGGGAGACCGGGGAGCTGTTTTTT. Protein product: CASRLGRETGELFF. V gene TRBV7-2 combines with J gene TRBJ2-2; the D gene is possibly TRBD2 (6 bases). The CDR3 consists of 14 residues. CDR1 SGHTA and CDR2 FQGNSA come from the germline V gene. V lost 6 bases to trimming and J lost 5 bases, with 13 bases between them. The entire variable domain, with the rest obtained from reference TRBV7-2 and TRBJ2-2, is as follows: GAGVSQSPSNKVTEKGKDVELRCDPISGHTALYWYRQSLGQGLEFLIYFQGNSAPDKSGLPSDRFSAERTGGSVSTLTIQRTQQEDSAVYLCASRLGRETGELFFGEGSRLTVL.

This clone was picked up one time. The chain is built from TRBV6-1 and TRBJ2-3; tentative D call: TRBD2 (7 bases). Germline lookup yields CDR1 MNHNS and CDR2 SASEGT. The CDR3 loop spans 14 amino acids. The germline V and J ends were trimmed by 4 bases and 2 bases, with 10 bases remaining between them. CDR3 loop: CASSGGGPTDTQYF. For the CDR3, the DNA is TGTGCCAGCAGTGGGGGGGGGCCCACAGATACGCAGTATTTT.

This clone occurred a few times. V is TRBV15 and J is TRBJ1-1, with 7 bases matching TRBD1. Germline values: CDR1 LNHNV, CDR2 YYDKDF (reference sequence). This CDR3 region has 12 residues. V shed 5 bases, J shed 8 bases, and the junction held 5 bases outside the gene matches. CDR3 region: CATSARDREAFF. The CDR3 DNA sequence: TGTGCCACCAGCGCCCGGGACAGAGAAGCTTTCTTT.

The V and J genes are TRBV29-1 and TRBJ2-7, with 8 bases lining up with TRBD1. The CDR3 has 13 amino acids. Trimming took 3 bases from V and 7 from J; bases not matched to a gene: 8. Germline V lookup: CDR1 SQVTM, CDR2 ANQGSEA. For the CDR3, the DNA is TGCAGCGTTGACGGACAGGGCACAGGGGAGCAGTACTTC. Encoded protein: CSVDGQGTGEQYF.

This clone was detected a few times. A much bigger clone sits one base away, suggesting this may be a read error. The rearrangement links TRBV7-2 to TRBJ1-5; no clear D gene. The length of the CDR3 is 15 residues. Germline CDR1 reads SGHTA; CDR2 reads FQGNSA. Trimming cost V 4 bases and J 0 bases, with 10 bases left between them. The CDR3 reads CASSSEGYSNQPQHF. Here the CDR3 DNA reads TGTGCCAGCAGCTCAGAGGGTTATAGCAATCAGCCCCAGCATTTT. Based on the CDR3 plus reference TRBV7-2 and TRBJ1-5, the full variable domain is GAGVSQSPSNKVTEKGKDVELRCDPISGHTALYWYRQSLGQGLEFLIYFQGNSAPDKSGLPSDRFSAERTGGSVSTLTIQRTQQEDSAVYLCASSSEGYSNQPQHFGDGTRLSIL.

The rearrangement joins TRBV6-5 to TRBJ2-3, with D perhaps TRBD2 (6 bases). V lost 2 bases and J 3 bases, leaving 12 bases between the germline ends. Looked up from germline, CDR1 is MNHEY and CDR2 is SVGAGI. The CDR3 sequence is 15 residues long. CDR3 bases: TGTGCCAGCAGTTACCGGAGGGGATTTACAGATACGCAGTATTTT. Its translation is CASSYRRGFTDTQYF.

The chain joins TRBV27 to TRBJ2-7; TRBD1 matches at 9 bases. With V trimmed by 5 bases and J by 6 bases, 11 bases remained unmatched. The germline gives CDR1 MNHEY, CDR2 SMNVEV (reference sequence). This CDR3 spans 15 amino acids. The CDR3, as DNA: TGTGCCAGCAGTCCAACCGGGACAGGGAATCGCGAGCAGTACTTC. Protein sequence: CASSPTGTGNREQYF.

This clone was counted at least ten times. The V gene is TRBV2, the J gene TRBJ2-7, with TRBD2 matching over 12 bases. Germline loops: CDR1 SNHLY, CDR2 FYNNEI. The CDR3 is 19 amino acids. With 0 bases clipped from V and 4 bases from J, the junction kept 13 bases outside the gene matches. CDR3 region: CASSEALRGLAGGGYEQYF. The CDR3 DNA reads as TGTGCCAGCAGTGAAGCGCTTCGGGGACTAGCGGGCGGCGGGTACGAGCAGTACTTC.

This clone has only one observation. The chain has TRBV18 and TRBJ1-2; tentative D call: TRBD1 (6 bases). Germline assignment: CDR1 KGHSH and CDR2 LQKENI. V shed 3 bases and J shed 2 bases, with 7 bases lying between them. The CDR3 extends over 13 amino acids. The CDR3 DNA follows: TGTGCCAGCTCACCCCAGGGGAACTATGGCTACACCTTC. It is translated as CASSPQGNYGYTF.

This chain uses TRBV5-1 with TRBJ2-3; TRBD2 matches 7 bases. CDR1 and CDR2 from the germline V gene are SGHRS and YFSETQ. CDR3 length: 19 residues. The V segment lost 6 bases and the J segment 3 bases; nucleotides outside the gene matches: 22. The CDR3 sequence is CASTDGSSGIYAETDTQYF. Written as DNA, the CDR3 is TGCGCCAGCACCGACGGTTCCAGCGGGATCTACGCTGAGACAGATACGCAGTATTTT.

The gene calls are TRBV5-4 and TRBJ1-1; D gene uncertain. The CDR3 is made up of 15 amino acids. In germline, CDR1 is SGHNT, CDR2 YYREEE (reference sequence). V gave up 0 bases and J gave up 1 base, with 10 bases separating them. CDR3: CASSLAGSENTEAFF. CDR3 bases: TGTGCCAGCAGCTTGGCCGGATCCGAGAACACTGAAGCTTTCTTT.

The chain uses TRBV7-9 and TRBJ2-3; D is uncertain. V lost 5 bases to trimming and J lost 4 bases, with 10 bases between them. CDR1 and CDR2 from the germline V gene are SEHNR and FQNEAQ (reference sequence). The CDR3 consists of 13 residues. The CDR3 loop reads CASSDWKADTQYF. In nucleotides, the CDR3 is TGTGCCAGCAGCGACTGGAAGGCAGATACGCAGTATTTT.

This clone was seen a few times. The chain links TRBV4-3 to TRBJ2-5; 7 nucleotides agree with TRBD2. V lost 0 bases, J lost 5 bases, and 6 bases stayed unmatched. Germline V CDR1 and CDR2: LGHNA, YSLEER. The CDR3 runs to 15 residues. The CDR3, as DNA: TGCGCCAGCAGCCAAGATGGGAGGGCAGAGGAGACCCAGTACTTC. This sequence encodes CASSQDGRAEETQYF.

About this clone: This likely traces to a read error, being one base from a far larger clone. V gene TRBV15 combines with J gene TRBJ2-4, with D tentatively TRBD2 (6 bases). Per germline, CDR1 LNHNV and CDR2 YYDKDF (reference sequence). The CDR3 has 13 amino acids. Trimming took off 1 base at V and 13 bases at J, with 14 bases between the two ends. CDR3 sequence reads: CATSRVSGEEQYF. The DNA for the CDR3 is TGTGCCACCAGCAGAGTTTCGGGAGAAGAGCAGTACTTC.